This TCR beta chain emerged from a study of yellow fever vaccine responses in identical twins. One entry per CDR3 protein, called by TCRdb with MiXCR from the RT-PCR reads. Here the sample spans thousands of distinct CDR3 sequences, 84% being singletons. CDR1 is MNHEY and CDR2 is SVGEGT in the germline V gene. The CDR3 is 16 amino acids. The junction had 7 bases not matched to a gene; V was cut back by 2 bases and J by 2 bases. This clonotype was counted a single time. Its antigen is not known. Whole-study results and caveats: Twins' T cell vaccine responses reportedly looked partly convergent, partly personalized.

The sequence was obtained from a young woman who received the yellow fever vaccine. The chain employs TRBV6-2 or TRBV6-3 and TRBJ2-7; the match to TRBD1 covers 9 bases. Sequencing was performed on T cells from blood (PBMCs), unsorted or a sorted subset (not recorded which), taken before or after yellow fever vaccination (not recorded which). CDR3 sequence (DNA): TGTGCCAGCAGTTACCCGGACAGGGGCTCTGCCTACGAGCAGTACTTC. Translating gives CASSYPDRGSAYEQYF.